This T cell receptor (beta chain) derives from a study of T-cell reconstitution after alpha-beta-depleted transplantation in children. Findings and caveats of the study: Reports say that about two months after transplant, the alpha-beta T cells came out of several hundred graft clones that had expanded. Recipient T cells and thymic progenitors that survived were the source of the high TCRbeta diversity seen at day 60 in some patients. It was newly produced T cells that mostly accounted for T-cell counts and diversity one year after transplant.

The CDR3 extends over 15 amino acids. Per the germline V gene, CDR1 is SEHNR and CDR2 is FQNEAQ (reference sequence). V trimming: 3 bases; J trimming: 9 bases; junction bases outside the gene matches: 10. This clonotype was counted many times. Its antigen is still unknown. It was with unique molecular identifiers that the TCRbeta library was prepared. TCRdb redid the calling of the PCR reads with MiXCR, one entry per CDR3 protein. The table includes about 260,000 distinct CDR3 sequences, 6.5% to 9% detected once. The clonotype comes from a male patient younger than 18 who had a stem cell transplant for acute lymphoblastic leukemia, so the T cells may come from the graft donor. The gene calls are TRBV7-9 and TRBJ2-1, with 8 bases aligning to TRBD2. The sequencing here drew on PBMCs, mostly from graft donor cells, taken 180 days after TCRalphabeta/CD19-depleted stem cell transplant. CDR3 nucleotide sequence: TGTGCCAGCAGCTTTACCCGGGGGGGCCAGGCTGAGCAGTTCTTC. This gives the protein CASSFTRGGQAEQFF.